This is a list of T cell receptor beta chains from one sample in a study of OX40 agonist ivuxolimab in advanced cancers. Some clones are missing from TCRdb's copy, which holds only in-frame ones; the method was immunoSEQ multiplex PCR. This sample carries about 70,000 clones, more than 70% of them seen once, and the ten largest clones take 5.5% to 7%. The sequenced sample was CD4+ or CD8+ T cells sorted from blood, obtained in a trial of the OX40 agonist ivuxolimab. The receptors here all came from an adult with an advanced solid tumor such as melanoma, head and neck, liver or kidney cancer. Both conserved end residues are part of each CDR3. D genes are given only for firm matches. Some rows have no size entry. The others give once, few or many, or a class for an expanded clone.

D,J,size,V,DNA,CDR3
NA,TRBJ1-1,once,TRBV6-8,TGTGCCAGCAGTAGCGGACAGACCATGAACACTGAAGCTTTCTTT,CASSSGQTMNTEAFF
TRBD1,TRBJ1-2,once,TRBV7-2,TGTGCCAGCAGCCCCCCGGGCGGACAGGCGAGATATGGCTACACCTTC,CASSPPGGQARYGYTF
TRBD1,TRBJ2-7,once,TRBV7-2,TGTGCCAGCAGCAGTGACAGGGGGTACGAGCAGTACTTC,CASSSDRGYEQYF
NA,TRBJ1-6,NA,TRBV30,TGTGCCTGGAGTGGGTGGGAGGGTTTTTCACCCCTCCACTTT,CAWSGWEGFSPLHF
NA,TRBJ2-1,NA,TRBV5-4,TGTGCCAGCAGCTTGGAGCCCCTTGACAATGAGCAGTTCTTC,CASSLEPLDNEQFF
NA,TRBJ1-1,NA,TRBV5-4,TGTGCCAGCAGCTTGGGAGGGACCACTGAAGCTTTCTTT,CASSLGGTTEAFF
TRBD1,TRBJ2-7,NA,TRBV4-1,TGCGCCAGCAGCCAGTTGGACAGGGTAAAATACGAGCAGTACTTC,CASSQLDRVKYEQYF
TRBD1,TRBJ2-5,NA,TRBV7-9,TGTGCCAGCAGCTTAGACAGGGGCGTTGAGACCCAGTACTTC,CASSLDRGVETQYF
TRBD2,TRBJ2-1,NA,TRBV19,TGTGCCAGTAGTGTGGAGAGAGCGGGAGGGCCTGGCAATGAGCAGTTCTTC,CASSVERAGGPGNEQFF
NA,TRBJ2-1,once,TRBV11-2,TGTGCCAGCAGCTTAGGGTCCAGGATGTTAGGCAATGAGCAGTTCTTC,CASSLGSRMLGNEQFF
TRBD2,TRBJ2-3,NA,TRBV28,TGTGCCAGCAGTTTTAGCCTAGCGGGCACAGATACGCAGTATTTT,CASSFSLAGTDTQYF
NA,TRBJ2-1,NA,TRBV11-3,TGTGCCAGTCGGGGGTGGGACCCCCTCAATGAGCAGTTCTTC,CASRGWDPLNEQFF
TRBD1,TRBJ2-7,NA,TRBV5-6,TGTGCCAGCAGCATGACTTACAGGGGGATGGACGAGCAGTACTTC,CASSMTYRGMDEQYF
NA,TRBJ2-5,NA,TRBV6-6,TGTGCCAGCAACTCCCCGGGGAAACAAGAGACCCAGTACTTC,CASNSPGKQETQYF
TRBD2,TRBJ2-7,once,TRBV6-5,TGTGCCAGCACGTGGTTAGCGGGAGGGCTGAACGAGCAGTACTTC,CASTWLAGGLNEQYF
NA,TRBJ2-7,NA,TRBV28,TGTGCCAGCAGCCCGAACCCCTACGAGCAGTACTTC,CASSPNPYEQYF
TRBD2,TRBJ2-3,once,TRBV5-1,TGCGCCAGCAGCTCTGGACTAGCGGGAGGTGGGGATACGCAGTATTTT,CASSSGLAGGGDTQYF
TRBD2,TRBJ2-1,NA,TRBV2,TGTGCCACCCAGCGGGACGGCGTAGGCGATGAGCAGTTCTTC,CATQRDGVGDEQFF
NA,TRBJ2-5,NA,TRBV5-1,TGCGCCAGCGGATTAAGGGGAGAGACCCAGTACTTC,CASGLRGETQYF
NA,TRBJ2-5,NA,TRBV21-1,TGTGCCAGCGGGTGCCCGGGTGCCATAGGAGAGACCCAGTACTTC,CASGCPGAIGETQYF
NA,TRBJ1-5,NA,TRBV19,TGTGCCAGTAGACGGCGGGAAGCCCTGAGCAATCAGCCCCAGCATTTT,CASRRREALSNQPQHF
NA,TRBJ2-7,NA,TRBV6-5,TGTGCCAGCAGTTACATGGGGTACGAGCAGTACTTC,CASSYMGYEQYF
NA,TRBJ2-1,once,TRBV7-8,TGTGCCAGCAGCTTAAATCCAGGCTCCTACAATGAGCAGTTCTTC,CASSLNPGSYNEQFF
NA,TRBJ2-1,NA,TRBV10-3,TGTGCCATCAGTGAGTACGGGGCGGAGAATGAGCAGTTCTTC,CAISEYGAENEQFF
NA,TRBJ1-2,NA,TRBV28,TGTGCCAGCAGTTTATCCCTGGGATGGTATGGCTACACCTTC,CASSLSLGWYGYTF
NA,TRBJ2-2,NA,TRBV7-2,TGTGCCAGCAGCTTAGTATCCGGGGCGGGCACCGGGGAGCTGTTTTTT,CASSLVSGAGTGELFF
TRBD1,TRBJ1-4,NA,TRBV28,TGTGCCAGCAGATTAGGGGGACAGGGAAGGGAAAAACTGTTTTTT,CASRLGGQGREKLFF
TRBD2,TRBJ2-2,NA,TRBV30,TGTGCCTGGCGCTTTACAGGGTTCGGGAGGGCCACCGGGGAGCTGTTTTTT,CAWRFTGFGRATGELFF
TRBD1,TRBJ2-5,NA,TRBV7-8,TGTGCCAGCAGCGCCGACAGGGATGAGACCCAGTACTTC,CASSADRDETQYF
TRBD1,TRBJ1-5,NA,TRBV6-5,TGTGCCAGCAGTTTGGGACAGGGAAATCAGCCCCAGCATTTT,CASSLGQGNQPQHF
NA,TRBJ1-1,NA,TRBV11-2,TGTGCCAGCAGCTTAGAATGGGGTCGGTCGAACACTGAAGCTTTCTTT,CASSLEWGRSNTEAFF
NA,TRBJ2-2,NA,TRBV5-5,TGTGCCAGCAGCTTATCACGGGGGCTGAACACCGGGGAGCTGTTTTTT,CASSLSRGLNTGELFF
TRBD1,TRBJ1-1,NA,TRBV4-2,TGTGCCAGCAGCCGCACAGGGGGAACTGAAGCTTTCTTT,CASSRTGGTEAFF
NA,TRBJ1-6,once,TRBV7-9,TGTGCCAGCAGCCGAGGGGATAGGAGCTCACCCCTCCACTTT,CASSRGDRSSPLHF
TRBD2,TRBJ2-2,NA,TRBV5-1,TGCGCCAGCAGCTTGTCCAGCGGGAGGGCCAACACCGGGGAGCTGTTTTTT,CASSLSSGRANTGELFF
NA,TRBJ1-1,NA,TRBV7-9,TGTGCCAGCAGCTTTAGATTGGACGGTGGAGCTTTCTTT,CASSFRLDGGAFF
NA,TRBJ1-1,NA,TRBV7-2,TGTGCCAGCAGCTTAATAGGGGGGAACACTGAAGCTTTCTTT,CASSLIGGNTEAFF
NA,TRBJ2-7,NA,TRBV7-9,TGTGCCAGCAGCTCCGGACCCCTGAAGGAGCAGTACTTC,CASSSGPLKEQYF
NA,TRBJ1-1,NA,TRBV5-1,TGCGCCAGCAGCTTGTACAGGATGAACACTGAAGCTTTCTTT,CASSLYRMNTEAFF
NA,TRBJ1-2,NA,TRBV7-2,TGTGCCAGCAGCTTATATGGCAGGGGAGATGGCTACACCTTC,CASSLYGRGDGYTF
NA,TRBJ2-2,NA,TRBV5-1,TGCGCCAGCAGCCCAAGTCGAGGGAGTGCCGGGGAGCTGTTTTTT,CASSPSRGSAGELFF
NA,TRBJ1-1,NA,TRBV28,TGTGCCAGCAGTCTTGACCAGGGGACTGAAGCTTTCTTT,CASSLDQGTEAFF
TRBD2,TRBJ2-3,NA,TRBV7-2,TGTGCCAGCAGCACGGGACTAGCGGGGGATACGCAGTATTTT,CASSTGLAGDTQYF
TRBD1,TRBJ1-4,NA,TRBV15,TGTGCCACCAGCAGAGATTCGAAAGGGGGCGGTGAAAAACTGTTTTTT,CATSRDSKGGGEKLFF
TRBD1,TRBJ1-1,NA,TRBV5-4,TGTGCCAGCAGCCGGGGGACAGAGAACACTGAAGCTTTCTTT,CASSRGTENTEAFF
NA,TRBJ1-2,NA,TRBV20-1,TGCAGTGGGGCTAACTATGGCTACACCTTC,CSGANYGYTF